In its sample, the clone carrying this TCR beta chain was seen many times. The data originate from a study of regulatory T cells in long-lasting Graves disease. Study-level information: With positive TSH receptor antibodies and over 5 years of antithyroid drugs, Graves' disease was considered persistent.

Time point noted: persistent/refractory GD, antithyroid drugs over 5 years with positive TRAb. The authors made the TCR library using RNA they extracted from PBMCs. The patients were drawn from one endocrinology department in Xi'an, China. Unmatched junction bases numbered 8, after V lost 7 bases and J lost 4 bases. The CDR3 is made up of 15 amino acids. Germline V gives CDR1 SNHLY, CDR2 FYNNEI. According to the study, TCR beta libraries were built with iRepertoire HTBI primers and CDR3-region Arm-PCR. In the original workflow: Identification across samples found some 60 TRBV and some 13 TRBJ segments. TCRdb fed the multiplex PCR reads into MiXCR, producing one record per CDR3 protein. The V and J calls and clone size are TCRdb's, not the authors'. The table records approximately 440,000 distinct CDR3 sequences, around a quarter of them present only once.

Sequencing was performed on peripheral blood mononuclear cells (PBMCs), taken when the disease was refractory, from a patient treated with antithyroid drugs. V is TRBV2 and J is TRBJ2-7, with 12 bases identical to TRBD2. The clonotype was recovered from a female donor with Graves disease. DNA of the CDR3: TGTGCCAGCACCAGGGCACTAGCGGGGGGATACGAGCAGTACTTC. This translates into CASTRALAGGYEQYF.